This record covers a single T cell receptor (beta chain). Its antigen is currently unknown. The study assayed 100,000 or so TCR templates per sample. TCRdb's table, derived via immunoSEQ multiplex PCR, lists solely in-frame clones and lacks some. The table shows more than 95,000 clones, with 90% to 95% occurring only once. The sample comes from a study of siplizumab effects on memory and regulatory T cells. Overall study results and limits: The alloreactive clones that mapped to unstimulated subsets made up only a minor fraction. The diversity of naive T cells seemed greater than that of memory cells, and their alloresponse contribution seemed major. Most proliferating CD4+ or CD8+ clones, roughly 80-95%, had no naive or memory assignment.

Material for sequencing was CD4+ T cells sorted from blood. This clonotype was sampled from a human donor in good health.

CDR3 loop: CASSLGLAGGLSTDTQYF. Here the CDR3 DNA reads TGCGCCAGCAGCTTGGGTCTAGCGGGGGGATTAAGCACAGATACGCAGTATTTT. The V gene is TRBV5-1, the J gene TRBJ2-3, with TRBD2 matching over 11 bases. CDR3 length: 18 residues. V lost 0 bases, J lost 0 bases, and 6 bases stayed unmatched. Germline CDR1 reads SGHRS; CDR2 reads YFSETQ.